What follows describes a single T cell receptor (beta chain). The source of the sample is a study of T cell changes during pregnancy in multiple sclerosis. Profiled with immunoSEQ multiplex PCR; TCRdb holds only in-frame clones, not every one. The table includes fewer than 20,000 clones, approximately 81% detected once. V trimming: 4 bases; J trimming: 1 base; junction bases outside the gene matches: 8. The CDR3 consists of 18 residues. Germline-derived CDR1 and CDR2 are MNHEY and SMNVEV (reference sequence). The V gene is TRBV27, the J gene TRBJ2-1; 12 bases map to TRBD2. Sample: CD8+ T cells from peripheral blood mononuclear cells, taken after pregnancy. The source of this sequence is a female donor with multiple sclerosis, enrolled in a pregnancy study. Here the CDR3 reads CASSSLLAGGQSYNEQFF. The CDR3 nucleotides are TGTGCCAGCAGTTCCTTGCTAGCGGGGGGGCAATCCTACAATGAGCAGTTCTTC.